Below, 13 T cell receptor beta chains from the same sample are listed, as sequenced in a study of Graves' ophthalmopathy and Graves' hyperthyroidism. For repertoire sequencing, the TCR beta CDR3 regions were amplified from RNA transcripts. Investigators did first-round RT-PCR with HTBI primers, then second-round multiplex PCR. TCRdb re-derived calls from the multiplex PCR reads in MiXCR, one entry per CDR3 protein. The data show some 390,000 distinct CDR3 sequences, with around 17% seen just once and roughly 1.5% held by the top ten. Source material: peripheral blood. All receptors come from a woman younger than 30 with Graves' ophthalmopathy.

This clonotype was seen a handful of times. The rearrangement links TRBV9 to TRBJ2-2, with D possibly TRBD1 on 5 matching bases. Germline values: CDR1 SGDLS, CDR2 YYNGEE. The ends were cut back, 0 bases at V and 4 bases at J, with 10 bases in the middle. The CDR3 sequence is 15 residues long. The CDR3, as DNA: TGTGCCAGCAGCGTAGTTGCAGGGCCCACCGGGGAGCTGTTTTTT. Amino acids: CASSVVAGPTGELFF.

In this sample, this clonotype turned up many times. The rearrangement joins TRBV6-2 or TRBV6-3 to TRBJ2-5, with a tentative D call TRBD2 (6 bases). The V end lost 0 bases, the J end lost 5 bases, and 19 bases lay between the germline ends. The CDR3 length is 17 residues. Looked up from germline, CDR1 is MNHEY and CDR2 is SVGEGT. CDR3 loop: CASSYSKGLPGRETQYF. Written as DNA, the CDR3 is TGTGCCAGCAGTTACTCGAAGGGCCTCCCTGGGAGGGAGACCCAGTACTTC.

This clonotype occurred many times. The chain carries TRBV6-2 or TRBV6-3 and TRBJ1-5; 9 bases are shared with TRBD1. Losses at the gene ends were 5 bases for V and 3 bases for J; bases not matched to a gene: 5. The CDR3 extends over 15 amino acids. Germline V gives CDR1 MNHEY, CDR2 SVGEGT. The CDR3 loop is CASSPGTGINQPQHF. CDR3 nucleotides: TGTGCCAGCAGTCCCGGGACAGGGATCAATCAGCCCCAGCATTTT.

Ten or more counts support this clonotype. The rearrangement uses TRBV12-3 or TRBV12-4 and TRBJ2-2; either TRBD1 or TRBD2 may fit D (6 bases each). Trimming stripped 5 bases from V and 3 bases from J, with 19 bases between. The CDR3 runs 17 residues. CDR3 sequence: CASSTPEGGWDTGELFF. The CDR3 nucleotides read TGTGCCAGCAGTACCCCCGAGGGGGGTTGGGACACCGGGGAGCTGTTTTTT.

V gene TRBV28 combines with J gene TRBJ1-2, with D uncertain. The germline V gene encodes CDR1 MDHEN and CDR2 SYDVKM. The V end lost 4 bases, the J end lost 8 bases, and 11 bases lay between the germline ends. The CDR3 loop spans 12 amino acids. The CDR3: CASSSTGFGYTF. CDR3 sequence (DNA): TGTGCCAGCAGTTCTACTGGATTCGGCTACACCTTC.

This clonotype was detected many times. The chain has TRBV11-1 and TRBJ2-2; D gene ambiguous. Trimming removed 3 bases at V and 0 bases at J, with 11 bases between. Germline V gene lookup returns CDR1 SGHAT and CDR2 FQDESV (reference sequence). This CDR3 region has 16 residues. CDR3: CASSFLQFANTGELFF. In nucleotides, the CDR3 is TGTGCCAGCAGCTTTCTACAGTTCGCGAACACCGGGGAGCTGTTTTTT.

The V gene is TRBV25-1, the J gene TRBJ2-2, with 9 nucleotides matching TRBD1. There are 13 residues in the CDR3. Germline CDR1 MGHDK, CDR2 SYGVNS. V shed 8 bases, J shed 9 bases, and the junction held 7 bases outside the gene matches. The CDR3 DNA reads TGTGCCAGCTGGGACAGGGAACTTAGGGAGCTGTTTTTT. Protein: CASWDRELRELFF.

This clonotype was seen at least ten times. This sequence joins TRBV28 and TRBJ2-4, with unresolved D. The CDR3 runs 16 residues. V dropped 10 bases and J dropped 3 bases, with 22 bases sitting between them. Germline assignment: CDR1 MDHEN and CDR2 SYDVKM. The CDR3 DNA reads as TGTGCCACCAAAAGGGTGGCTTTTGGGGACAAAAACATTCAGTACTTC. Translated, it gives CATKRVAFGDKNIQYF.

This chain connects TRBV5-4 to TRBJ2-7; D not certain. V was shortened by 1 base and J by 5 bases, with 13 bases between the two germline ends. Germline CDR1 is SGHNT and CDR2 is YYREEE (reference sequence). The CDR3 runs 14 residues. The CDR3: CASSLRASQNEQYF. DNA for the CDR3: TGTGCCAGCAGCTTGCGGGCTAGTCAGAACGAGCAGTACTTC.

This clonotype came up many times. This chain links TRBV6-1 with TRBJ2-7; 11 bases agree with TRBD2. Germline values: CDR1 MNHNS, CDR2 SASEGT. The V gene end was trimmed by 6 bases and the J gene end by 4 bases; junction bases not matched to a gene: 8. The CDR3 contains 15 residues. The CDR3 loop is CASRMTSGKSYEQYF. In DNA, the CDR3 is TGTGCCAGCAGAATGACTAGCGGGAAAAGTTACGAGCAGTACTTC.

The J gene is TRBJ2-5, the V gene TRBV7-2; 9 bases line up with TRBD1. CDR1 and CDR2 from the germline V gene are SGHTA and FQGNSA. The CDR3 covers 14 residues. With 5 bases clipped from V and 5 bases from J, the junction kept 6 bases outside the gene matches. The CDR3 region is CASSPDRGVETQYF. The CDR3 DNA reads as TGTGCCAGCAGCCCGGACAGGGGTGTTGAGACCCAGTACTTC.

The rearrangement links TRBV6-1 to TRBJ1-5; a weak D match, TRBD1 (6 bases). The CDR3 is 15 amino acids. Deletions cut 6 bases from V and 6 bases from J, with 18 bases between. In germline, CDR1 is MNHNS, CDR2 SASEGT. CDR3 protein: CASSPGQGLRQPQHF. CDR3 nucleotide sequence: TGTGCCAGCAGCCCCGGGCAGGGGTTACGTCAGCCCCAGCATTTT.

This clonotype was seen repeatedly, ten times or more. The V and J genes are TRBV12-3 or TRBV12-4 and TRBJ2-2; perhaps TRBD1 as D (6 bases). V lost 6 bases and J 2 bases, leaving 13 bases between the germline ends. The CDR3 consists of 15 residues. In nucleotides, the CDR3 is TGTGCCAGCAGGGGAACAGGGCTTAACACCGGGGAGCTGTTTTTT. Its translation is CASRGTGLNTGELFF.